The T cell receptor beta chain described here comes from a study of vaccination effects on CD4 cells after COVID-19. CD4+ T cells specific for antigen were expanded with viral peptide pools by the ViraFEST assay before sequencing. Following a 10-day culture, CD4+ T cells were purified. BNT162b2 vaccine or mRNA-1273 vaccine was given to participants in two doses. Study-wide points: Just 1 of 255 vaccine-induced clones in healthy recipients was cross-reactive. Substantial clonal contraction characterized both infection- and vaccine-induced clones late after vaccination.

The germline gives CDR1 LNHDA, CDR2 SQIVND (reference sequence). The V end lost 4 bases, the J end lost 4 bases, and 8 bases lay between the germline ends. The CDR3 has 13 residues. A remark on this clone: Its antigen remains unidentified.

TCRdb keeps only in-frame clones here, not all; method: immunoSEQ multiplex PCR. The repertoire holds tens of thousands of clones, with around 81% as singletons. The sequences come from CD4+ T cells from PBMCs cultured with HCoV-229E spike peptides, collected after COVID-19 vaccination. V gene TRBV19 combines with J gene TRBJ2-1; possible D gene TRBD1, 6 bases. The TCR comes from a human donor who received a COVID-19 vaccine. The CDR3 sequence is CASSTTGYNEQFF. For the CDR3, the DNA is TGTGCCAGTAGTACCACAGGGTACAATGAGCAGTTCTTC.